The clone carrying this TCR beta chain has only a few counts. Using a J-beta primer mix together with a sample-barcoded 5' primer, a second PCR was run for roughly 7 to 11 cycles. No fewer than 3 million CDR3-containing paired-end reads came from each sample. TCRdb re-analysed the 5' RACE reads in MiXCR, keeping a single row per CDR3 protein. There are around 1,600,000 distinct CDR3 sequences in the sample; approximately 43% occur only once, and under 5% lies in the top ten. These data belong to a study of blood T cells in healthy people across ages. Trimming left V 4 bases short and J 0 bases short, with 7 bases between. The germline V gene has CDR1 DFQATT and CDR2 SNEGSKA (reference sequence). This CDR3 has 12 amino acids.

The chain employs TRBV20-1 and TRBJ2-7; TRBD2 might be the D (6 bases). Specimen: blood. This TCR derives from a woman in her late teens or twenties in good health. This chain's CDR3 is CSATSDSYEQYF. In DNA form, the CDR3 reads TGCAGTGCTACTAGCGACTCCTACGAGCAGTACTTC.